This T cell receptor (beta chain) emerged from a study of OX40 agonist ivuxolimab in advanced cancers. The protocol was immunoSEQ multiplex PCR, while the TCRdb copy is restricted to in-frame clones and leaves out a portion. The table lists fewer than 90,000 clones, roughly 89% of them singletons. Patients with autoimmune history or systemic immunosuppression were excluded. Sample: CD4+ or CD8+ T cells sorted from blood, taken in a trial of the OX40 agonist ivuxolimab. The TCR was taken from an adult with an advanced solid tumor such as melanoma, head and neck, liver or kidney cancer.

CDR3 in DNA: TGCGCCAGCAGCCAGATCCCTGGGGGTATCGCAACTAATGAAAAACTGTTTTTT. It translates to CASSQIPGGIATNEKLFF. V gene TRBV4-1 combines with J gene TRBJ1-4, with D possibly TRBD1 on 5 matching bases. The germline V and J ends were trimmed by 3 bases and 0 bases, with 17 bases remaining between them. The CDR3 is made up of 18 amino acids. Per germline, CDR1 MGHRA and CDR2 YSYEKL.